These T cell receptor beta chains were read from a single sample in a study of post-analysis software for immune sequencing data. TCRdb analysed the PCR reads with MiXCR anew, one entry per CDR3 protein. This sample carries roughly 870,000 distinct CDR3 sequences, about 57% of them seen once, and the ten largest clones take 4.6%. Sequencing was carried out using blood. The receptors here all came from a girl aged 10 to 17 with multiple sclerosis. The CDR3 runs from the conserved cysteine through the conserved F or W. Fields, in order: clone size, J gene, D gene, V gene, CDR3 protein, CDR3 DNA. D genes are given only for firm matches. Expanded clones are given a class, and other clones once, few, many or no size at all.

NA TRBJ2-3 NA TRBV15 CATSRDPGDTQYF TGTGCCACCAGCAGAGATCCGGGGGATACGCAGTATTTT
NA TRBJ2-7 NA TRBV3-1 CASSQSPLGPYEQYF TGTGCCAGCAGCCAAAGTCCCTTAGGGCCCTACGAGCAGTACTTC
few TRBJ2-7 TRBD2 TRBV7-2 CASSLQTSGGYEQYF TGTGCCAGCAGCCTCCAAACTAGCGGGGGATACGAGCAGTACTTC
NA TRBJ2-5 TRBD1 TRBV12-3/TRBV12-4 CASSTERGHGETQYF TGTGCCAGCAGCACCGAGAGGGGGCACGGGGAGACCCAGTACTTC
NA TRBJ2-7 TRBD2 TRBV7-9 CASSRGTSGRRDEQYF TGTGCCAGCAGCCGCGGGACTAGCGGGAGACGGGACGAGCAGTACTTC
NA TRBJ2-2 TRBD2 TRBV6-6 CASSYSSGGSNTGELFF TGTGCCAGCAGTTACTCTAGCGGGGGATCGAACACCGGGGAGCTGTTTTTT
NA TRBJ2-7 TRBD1 TRBV4-1 CASSQDRDRVISYEQYF TGCGCCAGCAGCCAAGATAGGGACAGGGTCATCTCCTACGAGCAGTACTTC
NA TRBJ1-2 NA TRBV20-1 CSASQGTNYGYTF TGCAGTGCTTCTCAGGGAACTAACTATGGCTACACCTTC
once TRBJ1-2 TRBD1 TRBV5-4 CASSPPGTGVYGYTF TGTGCCAGCAGCCCTCCCGGGACAGGGGTCTATGGCTACACCTTC
NA TRBJ2-1 TRBD2 TRBV20-1 CSARLAGVYNEQFF TGCAGTGCTAGACTAGCGGGGGTCTACAATGAGCAGTTCTTC
NA TRBJ2-1 NA TRBV5-6 CASSLPQGLNYNEQFF TGTGCCAGCAGCCTACCTCAGGGACTGAATTACAATGAGCAGTTCTTC
few TRBJ2-7 TRBD2 TRBV7-2 CASSTRTSGLVQYF TGTGCCAGCAGCACCCGGACTAGCGGGTTGGTGCAGTACTTC
few TRBJ1-2 TRBD1 TRBV19 CASSIPGTGYGYTF TGTGCCAGTAGTATACCCGGGACAGGGTATGGCTACACCTTC
NA TRBJ1-2 NA TRBV5-1 CASSLSGAIYGYTF TGCGCCAGCAGCCTGTCGGGAGCTATCTATGGCTACACCTTC
NA TRBJ2-4 NA TRBV5-6 CASSLAPGWLPKNIQYF TGTGCCAGCAGCTTGGCCCCGGGGTGGCTCCCCAAAAACATTCAGTACTTC
NA TRBJ2-7 NA TRBV7-9 CASSSTVWSSYEQYF TGTGCCAGCAGCTCAACAGTGTGGAGCTCCTACGAGCAGTACTTC
NA TRBJ2-1 TRBD2 TRBV2 CATGVLAGFDEQFF TGTGCCACCGGTGTACTAGCGGGATTCGATGAGCAGTTCTTC
NA TRBJ1-2 NA TRBV20-1 CSAKTDRDYGYTF TGCAGTGCTAAAACGGATAGGGACTATGGCTACACCTTC
NA TRBJ2-7 NA TRBV5-1 CASSSQQGSYEQYF TGCGCCAGCAGCTCCCAACAGGGTTCCTACGAGCAGTACTTC
few TRBJ2-7 NA TRBV29-1 CSVEVSGFSYEQYF TGCAGCGTTGAGGTGTCAGGGTTCTCCTACGAGCAGTACTTC
once TRBJ2-1 TRBD2 TRBV20-1 CSARISGGASYNEQFF TGCAGTGCTAGAATTAGCGGGGGGGCCTCCTACAATGAGCAGTTCTTC
NA TRBJ2-7 NA TRBV7-2 CASGLGGYEQYF TGTGCCAGCGGTCTGGGGGGCTACGAGCAGTACTTC
NA TRBJ2-2 TRBD1 TRBV10-3 CAIRGQALNTGELFF TGTGCCATCAGAGGACAGGCCTTGAACACCGGGGAGCTGTTTTTT
NA TRBJ2-5 NA TRBV4-1 CASSQEASEETQYF TGCGCCAGCAGCCAAGAAGCTAGCGAGGAGACCCAGTACTTC
NA TRBJ1-1 TRBD1 TRBV2 CASSEEGQGGIRAFF TGTGCCAGCAGTGAAGAAGGACAGGGGGGAATAAGGGCTTTCTTT
few TRBJ1-1 NA TRBV29-1 CSVAQGGYTEAFF TGCAGCGTCGCCCAAGGGGGGTACACTGAAGCTTTCTTT
NA TRBJ2-7 TRBD2 TRBV10-3 CAIRGAGGPYEQYF TGTGCCATCAGGGGAGCGGGAGGGCCCTACGAGCAGTACTTC
few TRBJ1-1 NA TRBV12-3/TRBV12-4 CASRSGLMNTEAFF TGTGCCAGCAGGTCGGGACTGATGAACACTGAAGCTTTCTTT
few TRBJ1-1 NA TRBV29-1 CSVGHLNTEAFF TGCAGCGTGGGACACCTGAACACTGAAGCTTTCTTT
NA TRBJ1-2 NA TRBV7-2 CASSLPGFNYGYTF TGTGCCAGCAGCTTACCAGGCTTTAACTATGGCTACACCTTC
NA TRBJ1-2 NA TRBV2 CASSDLIRIDTF TGTGCCAGCAGTGATCTTATTCGGATTGACACCTTC
NA TRBJ2-1 TRBD2 TRBV5-1 CASARSVVTSGGISNEQFF TGCGCCAGCGCGCGGTCGGTAGTGACTAGCGGGGGAATAAGCAATGAGCAGTTCTTC
NA TRBJ2-3 TRBD2 TRBV12-3/TRBV12-4 CASSLAGGPMDTQYF TGTGCCAGCAGTCTAGCGGGGGGGCCGATGGATACGCAGTATTTT
NA TRBJ2-4 NA TRBV12-3/TRBV12-4 CASSINGVENIQYF TGTGCCAGCAGTATCAACGGTGTGGAAAACATTCAGTACTTC
NA TRBJ2-1 TRBD2 TRBV5-1 CASSLAHGLAGGLYNEQFF TGCGCCAGCAGCTTGGCCCACGGGCTAGCGGGAGGGTTATACAATGAGCAGTTCTTC
NA TRBJ2-5 TRBD2 TRBV20-1 CSASGLLAGGTQETQYF TGCAGTGCTAGCGGGCTACTAGCGGGAGGAACCCAAGAGACCCAGTACTTC
NA TRBJ2-1 TRBD2 TRBV29-1 CSVEDPHEGTSAEQFF TGCAGCGTTGAAGACCCCCACGAAGGGACTAGCGCCGAGCAGTTCTTC
few TRBJ2-7 NA TRBV25-1 CASSESGTSSYEQYF TGTGCCAGCAGTGAATCGGGGACCTCATCCTACGAGCAGTACTTC
NA TRBJ2-3 TRBD1 TRBV5-6 CASRFPPGQEVPTDTQYF TGTGCCAGCAGATTTCCGCCAGGACAGGAGGTACCCACAGATACGCAGTATTTT
NA TRBJ2-7 TRBD1 TRBV6-5 CASSYSFPGQGRREQYF TGTGCCAGCAGTTACTCGTTCCCCGGACAGGGGCGTCGGGAGCAGTACTTC
NA TRBJ2-7 NA TRBV7-9 CASSLAGALEQYF TGTGCCAGCAGCTTAGCGGGAGCTCTCGAGCAGTACTTC
once TRBJ2-1 NA TRBV6-1 CASSLKFGREHNEQFF TGTGCCAGCAGCCTGAAGTTCGGGAGAGAGCACAATGAGCAGTTCTTC
few TRBJ2-6 NA TRBV7-9 CASSLASGRGANVLTF TGTGCCAGCAGCTTAGCGTCAGGGCGAGGGGCCAACGTCCTGACTTTC
NA TRBJ2-1 TRBD1 TRBV28 CASSRGQGYNNEQFF TGTGCCAGCAGCCGGGGACAGGGGTATAACAATGAGCAGTTCTTC
NA TRBJ2-1 TRBD1 TRBV7-2 CASSFWTGGNEQFF TGTGCCAGCAGCTTCTGGACAGGGGGCAATGAGCAGTTCTTC
NA TRBJ2-7 TRBD2 TRBV11-2 CASSLWFRLTSGREYEQYF TGTGCCAGCAGCTTATGGTTTAGGCTCACTAGCGGGAGAGAGTACGAGCAGTACTTC
few TRBJ2-1 TRBD2 TRBV6-5 CASSYLTSGKVNEQFF TGTGCCAGCAGTTACTTGACTAGCGGGAAGGTCAATGAGCAGTTCTTC
once TRBJ2-7 TRBD2 TRBV7-3 CASSSGLAGRYEQYF TGTGCCAGCAGCTCAGGACTAGCGGGGCGTTACGAGCAGTACTTC
NA TRBJ1-2 TRBD1 TRBV24-1 CATSDRTGRYGYTF TGTGCCACCAGTGACCGGACAGGGCGCTATGGCTACACCTTC
few TRBJ2-7 NA TRBV7-9 CASSPDRHPSYEQYF TGTGCCAGCAGCCCAGATCGACATCCCTCCTACGAGCAGTACTTC
NA TRBJ2-5 NA TRBV7-2 CASSTSTQETQYF TGTGCCAGCAGTACTAGCACCCAAGAGACCCAGTACTTC
NA TRBJ2-7 NA TRBV6-1 CASSEETGSYEQYF TGTGCCAGCAGTGAAGAAACAGGATCCTACGAGCAGTACTTC
NA TRBJ2-5 TRBD1 TRBV29-1 CSAYSLDRVGGTQYF TGCAGCGCCTATTCACTGGACAGGGTAGGGGGGACCCAGTACTTC
NA TRBJ1-4 NA TRBV12-3/TRBV12-4 CASSRQRYNEKLFF TGTGCCAGCAGTCGACAGCGGTATAATGAAAAACTGTTTTTT
NA TRBJ1-2 TRBD1 TRBV4-2 CASSPRQGANYGYTF TGTGCCAGCAGCCCACGACAGGGGGCGAACTATGGCTACACCTTC
NA TRBJ2-1 TRBD2 TRBV12-3/TRBV12-4 CATGGLASYNEQFF TGTGCCACCGGGGGACTAGCTTCCTACAATGAGCAGTTCTTC
NA TRBJ2-7 TRBD1 TRBV7-9 CASSFVLGQGSYEQYF TGTGCCAGCAGCTTCGTATTAGGACAGGGATCCTACGAGCAGTACTTC
once TRBJ2-3 TRBD1 TRBV7-6 CASSMSGQSTDTQYF TGTGCCAGCAGCATGTCGGGACAGAGCACAGATACGCAGTATTTT
NA TRBJ2-3 NA TRBV2 CATRRGLSSGTDTQYF TGTGCCACCCGCCGGGGACTCTCCTCTGGCACAGATACGCAGTATTTT
NA TRBJ2-7 TRBD2 TRBV20-1 CSARDGRAPGRDEQYF TGCAGTGCTAGAGATGGGCGGGCACCGGGGAGGGACGAGCAGTACTTC